The rows below give T cell receptor beta chains drawn from one sample of a study of blood T cell repertoires in COVID-19. Method: immunoSEQ multiplex PCR; TCRdb's copy keeps in-frame clones and lacks some. The sample shows about 200,000 clones, about 86% of them seen only once. The sequencing sample was made of PBMCs or T cells enriched from blood (not recorded which). These receptors came from a middle-aged woman with acute COVID-19. CDR3s include the opening cysteine and the closing phenylalanine or tryptophan. Fields, in order: J gene, clone size, V gene, D gene, CDR3 DNA, CDR3 protein. The D gene is left open where the match is weak. Size values are once, few and many counts, or a class for expanded clones, and some rows have none.

>TRBJ1-6|-|TRBV30|TRBD1
TGTGCCTGGAGTAGAACGACAGGGCATAATTCACCCCTCCACTTT
CAWSRTTGHNSPLHF
>TRBJ1-1|-|TRBV10-3|TRBD1
TGTGCCATCAGGGGACAGACTGAAGCTTTCTTT
CAIRGQTEAFF
>TRBJ2-2|-|TRBV3-1/TRBV3-2|-
TGTGCCAGCAGCCAATTCGGCCTCCCGGTTGGGAGCACCGGGGAGCTGTTTTTT
CASSQFGLPVGSTGELFF
>TRBJ2-2|-|TRBV15|-
TGTGCCACCAGCAGAGGGGGCGATGGCACCGGGGAGCTGTTTTTT
CATSRGGDGTGELFF
>TRBJ2-4|-|TRBV14|-
TGTGCCAGCAGCCAAGTAGGGGGTATGAAAAACATTCAGTACTTC
CASSQVGGMKNIQYF
>TRBJ1-2|-|TRBV12-3/TRBV12-4|TRBD1
TGTGCCAGCAGCCTACAGGGGCCGTCTGGCTACACCTTC
CASSLQGPSGYTF
>TRBJ1-5|-|TRBV10-3|-
TGTGCCATCAGTCAAACGTTAGATAATCAGCCCCAGCATTTT
CAISQTLDNQPQHF
>TRBJ2-3|-|TRBV24-1|TRBD2
TGTGCCACCAGCCTACGGGGGGCAGATACGCAGTATTTT
CATSLRGADTQYF
>TRBJ1-5|-|TRBV15|-
TGTGCCACCGGTAATCCACCTCCAGGGGATCAGCCCCAGCATTTT
CATGNPPPGDQPQHF
>TRBJ1-5|-|TRBV4-1|-
TGCGCCAGCAGCCAAAATGGGGGCGTTAGCAATCAGCCCCAGCATTTT
CASSQNGGVSNQPQHF
>TRBJ2-3|-|TRBV18|-
TGTGCCAGCTCGCCCGTACTTCTCACAGATACGCAGTATTTT
CASSPVLLTDTQYF
>TRBJ1-1|-|TRBV28|-
TGTGCCAGCAGTTTATCGGTTATTGAAGCTTTCTTT
CASSLSVIEAFF
>TRBJ2-5|-|TRBV5-4|TRBD2
TGTGCCAGCAGCTTAGCTAGCGGGAGGGGGGAGACCCAGTACTTC
CASSLASGRGETQYF
>TRBJ2-3|-|TRBV24-1|TRBD1
TGTGCCACCAGTGCCTCGACCGGGACAGGGGTTATGGATACGCAGTATTTT
CATSASTGTGVMDTQYF
>TRBJ2-5|-|TRBV10-3|TRBD1
TGTGCCATCAGTGAATGGGACAGGGGTAGTGCGGGGGTCCAAGAGACCCAGTACTTC
CAISEWDRGSAGVQETQYF
>TRBJ1-1|-|TRBV6-6|-
TGTGCCAGCAGTTACTCGGGACAAACCCCTGAAGCTTTCTTT
CASSYSGQTPEAFF
>TRBJ2-1|-|TRBV2|TRBD2
TGTGCCAGCAGTGAAGCTCCTAGCGGAAGTAACTATGAGCAGTTCTTC
CASSEAPSGSNYEQFF
>TRBJ2-3|-|TRBV11-2|-
TGTGCCAGCAGCTTACTGAGCACAGATACGCAGTATTTT
CASSLLSTDTQYF
>TRBJ1-6|-|TRBV6-6|-
TGTGCCAGCAGTGCCGGGCCAGCGGATTCACCCCTCCACTTT
CASSAGPADSPLHF
>TRBJ2-7|-|TRBV12-3/TRBV12-4|-
TGTGCCAGCAGTTCAAGGGTGGGAGGCGAGCAGTACTTC
CASSSRVGGEQYF
>TRBJ2-7|-|TRBV13|TRBD1
TGTGCCAGCAGCGTAGAACAGGGGGCCCACGAGCAGTACTTC
CASSVEQGAHEQYF
>TRBJ1-5|once|TRBV19|TRBD1
TGTGCCAGTAGTAGTCCCGGGACAGGGGCTCAGCCCCAGCATTTT
CASSSPGTGAQPQHF
>TRBJ2-7|-|TRBV5-5|-
TGTGCCAGCAGCTTTTTCCCTAGCGCGAGCTACGAGCAGTACTTC
CASSFFPSASYEQYF
>TRBJ2-7|-|TRBV27|-
TGTGCCAGCAGTTTAGGGCAAACCTACGAGCAGTACTTC
CASSLGQTYEQYF
>TRBJ1-3|once|TRBV5-4|TRBD1
TGTGCCAGCAGCCGTCGGACAGGACACTCTGGAAACACCATATATTTT
CASSRRTGHSGNTIYF
>TRBJ2-7|-|TRBV9|-
TGTGCCAGCAGCCCCACTAGCAGCTCCTACGAGCAGTACTTC
CASSPTSSSYEQYF
>TRBJ1-5|once|TRBV27|-
TGTGCCAGCAGTAGGGGACAACTCAATCAGCCCCAGCATTTT
CASSRGQLNQPQHF
>TRBJ1-6|once|TRBV2|TRBD1
TGTGCCAGCAGTGATCGGTCAGGGGGCGAGGTTCCCCTCCACTTT
CASSDRSGGEVPLHF
>TRBJ2-7|once|TRBV7-2|-
TGTGCCAGCAGCTTACGGTCCTACGAGCAGTACTTC
CASSLRSYEQYF
>TRBJ1-6|few|TRBV5-1|TRBD1
TGCGCCAGCAGCTTACAGGGGGCTGGTTCACCCCTCCACTTT
CASSLQGAGSPLHF
>TRBJ1-1|once|TRBV6-2/TRBV6-3|TRBD1
TGTGCCAGCAGTTACGGGACAGTGAACACTGAAGCTTTCTTT
CASSYGTVNTEAFF
>TRBJ2-5|-|TRBV5-1|TRBD1
TGCGCCAGCAGCTTGAGGACAGGGAAGGACGAGACCCAGTACTTC
CASSLRTGKDETQYF
>TRBJ2-3|-|TRBV3-1/TRBV3-2|TRBD2
TGTGCCAGCAGCCACTGGACTAGCGGGAGGGATACGCAGTATTTT
CASSHWTSGRDTQYF
>TRBJ2-2|once|TRBV30|TRBD2
TGTGCCTGGCCAGGGACTAGCGGGAGTGAAACCGGGGAGCTGTTTTTT
CAWPGTSGSETGELFF
>TRBJ2-3|-|TRBV20-1|-
TGCAGTGCTAGTACTGATACGCAGTATTTT
CSASTDTQYF
>TRBJ2-3|-|TRBV4-2|-
TGTGCCAGCAGCCAAGATCGAGGGGATACGCAGTATTTT
CASSQDRGDTQYF
>TRBJ2-5|-|TRBV10-3|-
TGTGCCATCAGTGAGTCGGGCGGGATCAATCGGGAGACCCAGTACTTC
CAISESGGINRETQYF
>TRBJ2-3|few|TRBV2|-
TGTGCCAGCAGGAGGCGGGCAGCAATCACAGATACGCAGTATTTT
CASRRRAAITDTQYF
>TRBJ1-5|-|TRBV2|-
TGTGCCAGCGCCGGACAGTATAGCAATCAGCCCCAGCATTTT
CASAGQYSNQPQHF
>TRBJ1-1|-|TRBV6-5|TRBD1
TGTGCCAGCAGAGCACAGGGGCTGAACACTGAAGCTTTCTTT
CASRAQGLNTEAFF
>TRBJ2-7|-|TRBV3-1/TRBV3-2|TRBD2
TGTGCCAGCAGCCAACGCACAGCCGGGACTAGGCCCACCGAGCAGTACTTC
CASSQRTAGTRPTEQYF
>TRBJ1-2|-|TRBV6-5|-
TGTGCCAGCAGTTACTCAGGGGGTAATAAAGTGCATGGCTACACCTTC
CASSYSGGNKVHGYTF
>TRBJ2-1|-|TRBV24-1|TRBD2
TGTGCCACCAGTGATCTGGGACTAGCAGGTAATGAGCAGTTCTTC
CATSDLGLAGNEQFF
>TRBJ2-5|-|TRBV4-3|TRBD2
TGCGCCAGCAGCCAGGGTGGATCTAGCGGGAGTTCAGGGGAGACCCAGTACTTC
CASSQGGSSGSSGETQYF
>TRBJ2-7|-|TRBV5-8|TRBD1
TGTGCCAGCAGCACCCGGGACAGGGATTTCGGCGAGCAGTACTTC
CASSTRDRDFGEQYF
>TRBJ2-7|-|TRBV5-8|TRBD1
TGTGCCAGCGAACCGGGGGACAGGGGTCTTGGCGAGCAGTACTTC
CASEPGDRGLGEQYF
>TRBJ2-1|-|TRBV11-2|TRBD2
TGTGCCAGCAGCTTAGAACTAGCGGGAGGGCCGAGCTCCTACAATGAGCAGTTCTTC
CASSLELAGGPSSYNEQFF
>TRBJ2-7|-|TRBV4-2|TRBD2
TGTGCCAGCAGCCAAGAGGGCGGGAGCGCCTACGAGCAGTACTTC
CASSQEGGSAYEQYF
>TRBJ2-1|-|TRBV7-2|-
TGTGCCAGCAGCGCGGACAGCAGCTCTAGCTCCTACAATGAGCAGTTCTTC
CASSADSSSSSYNEQFF
>TRBJ2-5|-|TRBV28|-
TGTGCCAGCAGTTTTGACGGGATCGAGACCCAGTACTTC
CASSFDGIETQYF
>TRBJ2-7|once|TRBV3-1/TRBV3-2|-
TGTGCCAGCAGCCAGAGTGACTACGAGCAGTACTTC
CASSQSDYEQYF